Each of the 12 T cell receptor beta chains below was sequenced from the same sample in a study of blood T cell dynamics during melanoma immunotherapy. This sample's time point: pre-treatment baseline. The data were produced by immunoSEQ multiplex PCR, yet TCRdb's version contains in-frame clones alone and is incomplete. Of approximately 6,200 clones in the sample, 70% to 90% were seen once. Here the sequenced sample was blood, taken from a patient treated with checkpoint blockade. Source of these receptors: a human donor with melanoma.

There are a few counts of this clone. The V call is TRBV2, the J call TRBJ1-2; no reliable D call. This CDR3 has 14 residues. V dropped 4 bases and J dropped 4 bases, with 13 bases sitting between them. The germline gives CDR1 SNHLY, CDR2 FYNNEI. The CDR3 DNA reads TGTGCCAGCAGTGGCCAGGTTGGAGGCTATGGCTACACCTTC. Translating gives CASSGQVGGYGYTF.

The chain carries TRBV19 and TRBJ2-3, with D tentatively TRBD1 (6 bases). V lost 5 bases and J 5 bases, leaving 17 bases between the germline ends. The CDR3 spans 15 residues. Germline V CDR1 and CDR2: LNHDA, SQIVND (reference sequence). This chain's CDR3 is CASSFLTGTRDTQYF. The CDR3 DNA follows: TGTGCCAGTAGTTTCTTGACAGGTACCAGAGATACGCAGTATTTT.

CDR3 DNA: TGTGCCAGCAGTACGGAGCGGGAGGGTTACAATGAGCAGTTCTTC. Its protein is CASSTEREGYNEQFF. V usage is TRBV6-5 and J usage is TRBJ2-1; 10 positions agree with TRBD2. Germline trimming cut 5 bases from V and 4 bases from J; bases unmatched to any gene: 5. The CDR3 extends over 15 amino acids. Germline lookup yields CDR1 MNHEY and CDR2 SVGAGI.

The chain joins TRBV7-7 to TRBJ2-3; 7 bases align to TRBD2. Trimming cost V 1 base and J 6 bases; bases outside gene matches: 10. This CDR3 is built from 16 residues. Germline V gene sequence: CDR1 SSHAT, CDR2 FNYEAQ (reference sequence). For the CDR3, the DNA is TGTGCCAGCAGCTTAGAAGTGGGAGGGAGGCCGGATACGCAGTATTTT. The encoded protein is CASSLEVGGRPDTQYF. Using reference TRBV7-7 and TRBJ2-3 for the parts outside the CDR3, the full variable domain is GAGVSQSPRYKVTKRGQDVTLRCDPISSHATLYWYQQALGQGPEFLTYFNYEAQPDKSGLPSDRFSAERPEGSISTLTIQRTEQRDSAMYRCASSLEVGGRPDTQYFGPGTRLTVL.

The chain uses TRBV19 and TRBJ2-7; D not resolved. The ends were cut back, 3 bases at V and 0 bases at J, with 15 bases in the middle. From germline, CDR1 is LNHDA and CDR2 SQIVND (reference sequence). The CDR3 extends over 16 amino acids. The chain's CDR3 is CASSMGRRALSYEQYF. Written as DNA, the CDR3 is TGTGCCAGTAGTATGGGAAGGAGAGCGCTCTCCTACGAGCAGTACTTC.

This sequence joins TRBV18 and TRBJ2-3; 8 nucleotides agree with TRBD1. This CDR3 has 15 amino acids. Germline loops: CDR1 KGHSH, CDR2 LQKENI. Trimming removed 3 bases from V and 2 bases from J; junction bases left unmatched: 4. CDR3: CASSPRTGPTDTQYF. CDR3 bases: TGTGCCAGCTCACCTCGGACAGGGCCCACAGATACGCAGTATTTT.

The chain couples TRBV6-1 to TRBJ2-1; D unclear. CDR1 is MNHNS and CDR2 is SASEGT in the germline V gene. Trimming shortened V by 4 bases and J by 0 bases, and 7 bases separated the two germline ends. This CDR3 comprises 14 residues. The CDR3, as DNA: TGTGCCAGCAGTGCCAGCAGCTCCTACAATGAGCAGTTCTTC. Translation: CASSASSSYNEQFF.

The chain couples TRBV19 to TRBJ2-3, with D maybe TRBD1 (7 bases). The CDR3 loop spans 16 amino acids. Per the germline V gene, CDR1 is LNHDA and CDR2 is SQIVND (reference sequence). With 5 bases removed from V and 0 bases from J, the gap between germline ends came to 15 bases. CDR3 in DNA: TGTGCCAGTAGTTATCTAGCAGGGGGGAGCACAGATACGCAGTATTTT. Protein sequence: CASSYLAGGSTDTQYF.

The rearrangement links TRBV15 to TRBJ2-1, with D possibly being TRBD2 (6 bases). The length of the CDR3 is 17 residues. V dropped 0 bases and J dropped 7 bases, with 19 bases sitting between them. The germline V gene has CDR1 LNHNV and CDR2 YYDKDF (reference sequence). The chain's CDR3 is CATSRDLGTGAQNEQFF. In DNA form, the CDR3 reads TGTGCCACCAGCAGAGATCTAGGGACTGGAGCCCAGAATGAGCAGTTCTTC.

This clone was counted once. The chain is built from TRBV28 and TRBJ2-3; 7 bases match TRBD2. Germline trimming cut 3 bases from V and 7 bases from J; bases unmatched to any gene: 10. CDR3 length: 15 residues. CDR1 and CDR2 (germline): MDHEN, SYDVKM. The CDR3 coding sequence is TGTGCCAGCAGTTTTGCTAGCGGATCCAGGAATACGCAGTATTTT. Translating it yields CASSFASGSRNTQYF.

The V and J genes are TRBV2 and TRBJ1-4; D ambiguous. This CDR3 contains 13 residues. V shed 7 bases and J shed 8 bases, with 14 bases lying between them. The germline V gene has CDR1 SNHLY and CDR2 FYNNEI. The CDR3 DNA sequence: TGTGCCAGCATTGCGCGGCAGCCGGAAAAACTGTTTTTT. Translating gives CASIARQPEKLFF.

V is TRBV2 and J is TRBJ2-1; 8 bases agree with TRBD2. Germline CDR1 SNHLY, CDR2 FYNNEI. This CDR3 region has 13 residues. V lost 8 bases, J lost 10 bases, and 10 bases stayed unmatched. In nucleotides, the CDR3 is TGTGCCAGCGGGGGACAATCGGGAGGGGAGCAGTTCTTC. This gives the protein CASGGQSGGEQFF.